These 21 T cell receptor beta chains came from one sample sequenced in a study of blood T cell repertoires in COVID-19. Profiling relied on immunoSEQ multiplex PCR, and the TCRdb table lists in-frame clones only, not all of them. The table shows tens of thousands of clones, with about 83% occurring only once. Material for sequencing was peripheral blood. Receptor source: a man aged 45 to 65 with COVID-19, enrolled during active disease.

This clone was counted a single time. This chain uses TRBV5-1 with TRBJ2-7, with 7 positions matching TRBD1. CDR3 length: 16 residues. The V gene's germline CDR1 is SGHRS and CDR2 YFSETQ. Losses at the gene ends were 0 bases for V and 1 base for J; bases not matched to a gene: 7. DNA for the CDR3: TGCGCCAGCAGCTTGGCCCCGGGACAGCATTCCTACGAGCAGTACTTC. This gives the protein CASSLAPGQHSYEQYF.

Regarding this clone: Germline is not matched at one junction end, which may reflect a read error. The chain joins TRBV9 to TRBJ2-1, with TRBD2 as a possible D gene (6 bases). The germline V gene has CDR1 SGDLS and CDR2 YYNGEE. The CDR3 runs to 15 residues. The CDR3 region is CASSVEGDSRNKQFF. The CDR3 region has the DNA TGTGCCAGCAGCGTAGAAGGGGACTCCCGCAATAAGCAGTTCTTC.

The chain has TRBV2 and TRBJ2-7, with 11 bases that match TRBD2. This CDR3 is built from 17 residues. Germline loops: CDR1 SNHLY, CDR2 FYNNEI. Trimming removed 3 bases from V and 3 bases from J; junction bases left unmatched: 10. The CDR3 spells CASSEFLLAGVSYEQYF. CDR3 coding DNA: TGTGCCAGCAGTGAGTTCCTACTAGCGGGAGTAAGCTACGAGCAGTACTTC.

The chain combines TRBV10-3 with TRBJ2-1; 15 bases map to TRBD2. The germline V gene has CDR1 ENHRY and CDR2 SYGVKD. The CDR3 length is 13 residues. V lost 7 bases and J lost 10; bases outside the gene matches: 2. In nucleotides, the CDR3 is TGTGCCATCACGGGACTAGCGGGAGGAGAGCAGTTCTTC. Protein sequence: CAITGLAGGEQFF.

J is TRBJ2-1 and V is TRBV5-1; 8 bases fit TRBD2. From germline, CDR1 is SGHRS and CDR2 YFSETQ. V lost 5 bases to trimming and J lost 7 bases; unmatched junction nucleotides: 17. This CDR3 spans 17 amino acids. The CDR3 loop reads CASSTRGGREDPNEQFF. The CDR3 nucleotides read TGCGCCAGCAGTACCCGCGGGGGGCGGGAGGATCCAAATGAGCAGTTCTTC.

The chain recombines TRBV14 with TRBJ2-7; 7 bases are shared with TRBD1. Germline V lookup: CDR1 SGHDN, CDR2 FVKESK. The CDR3 sequence is 13 residues long. With V trimmed by 1 base and J by 10 bases, 7 bases remained unmatched. This CDR3 is CASSQAIGGYQYF. The CDR3 DNA is TGTGCCAGCAGCCAAGCGATAGGGGGCTATCAGTACTTC.

The J gene is TRBJ2-2, the V gene TRBV7-2; D is perhaps TRBD2 (5 bases). CDR3 length: 14 residues. V lost 5 bases to trimming and J lost 5 bases, with 12 bases between them. Germline V gene sequence: CDR1 SGHTA, CDR2 FQGNSA. CDR3 in DNA: TGTGCCAGCAGCCCAACTCGGGGTACCGGGGAGCTGTTTTTT. It codes for CASSPTRGTGELFF. Based on the CDR3 plus reference TRBV7-2 and TRBJ2-2, the full variable domain is GAGVSQSPSNKVTEKGKDVELRCDPISGHTALYWYRQSLGQGLEFLIYFQGNSAPDKSGLPSDRFSAERTGGSVSTLTIQRTQQEDSAVYLCASSPTRGTGELFFGEGSRLTVL.

This chain uses TRBV4-1 with TRBJ2-1; D call uncertain. The CDR3 runs 14 residues. Germline V gives CDR1 MGHRA, CDR2 YSYEKL. The V and J ends lost 3 bases and 4 bases respectively, with 10 bases between them. The CDR3 DNA follows: TGCGCCAGCAGCCAGTTAACAGAATACAATGAGCAGTTCTTC. Amino acid sequence: CASSQLTEYNEQFF.

This clone was seen only a few times. The V and J genes are TRBV2 and TRBJ1-6, with TRBD1 matching 11 bases. V lost 7 bases and J lost 8; bases outside the gene matches: 4. This CDR3 spans 14 amino acids. The V gene's germline CDR1 is SNHLY and CDR2 FYNNEI. The CDR3 loop is CASTDRGRDSPLHF. In nucleotides, the CDR3 is TGTGCCAGCACGGACAGGGGGCGGGATTCACCCCTCCACTTT.

The chain's CDR3 is CASQEDGTRYNEQFF. The CDR3 DNA reads TGTGCCAGCCAAGAAGACGGGACACGCTACAATGAGCAGTTCTTC. J is TRBJ2-1 and V is TRBV2; TRBD1 might be the D (6 bases). CDR1 is SNHLY and CDR2 is FYNNEI in the germline V gene. V was shortened by 8 bases and J by 3 bases, with 17 bases between the two germline ends. The CDR3 loop spans 15 amino acids.

V is TRBV4-1 and J is TRBJ2-1, with TRBD2 matching over 12 bases. The junction had 7 bases not matched to a gene; V was cut back by 8 bases and J by 8 bases. Germline V gives CDR1 MGHRA, CDR2 YSYEKL. The CDR3 runs to 14 residues. The CDR3 DNA sequence: TGCGCCAGCTCCACTAGCGGGAGGTTATATGAGCAGTTCTTC. This encodes CASSTSGRLYEQFF.

V is TRBV7-2 and J is TRBJ2-1, with TRBD2 matching over 15 bases. Germline V CDR1 and CDR2: SGHTA, FQGNSA. The CDR3 spans 18 residues. The junction had 4 bases not matched to a gene; V was cut back by 1 base and J by 3 bases. The CDR3 DNA follows: TGTGCCAGCAGCTTAGAAGGGACTAGCGGGAGGTACTACAATGAGCAGTTCTTC. Encoded protein: CASSLEGTSGRYYNEQFF.

CDR3 DNA: TGTGCCAGCAGCTCCACTAGCGGGGGGTCGGGCGAGCAGTACTTC. It codes for CASSSTSGGSGEQYF. The chain joins TRBV7-6 to TRBJ2-7; TRBD2 matches 12 bases. Unmatched junction bases numbered 7, after V lost 4 bases and J lost 6 bases. The CDR3 runs to 15 residues. Germline-derived CDR1 and CDR2 are SGHVS and FNYEAQ.

The V gene is TRBV7-2, the J gene TRBJ2-5, with D possibly TRBD2 on 6 matching bases. The V and J ends lost 3 bases and 5 bases respectively, with 10 bases between them. CDR3 length equals 13 residues. The germline gives CDR1 SGHTA, CDR2 FQGNSA. The CDR3 region is CASSLGGTETQYF. CDR3 in DNA: TGTGCCAGCAGCTTGGGGGGTACGGAGACCCAGTACTTC.

The chain recombines TRBV19 with TRBJ1-5, with 7 bases aligning to TRBD1. Germline V CDR1 and CDR2: LNHDA, SQIVND (reference sequence). J was trimmed by 7 bases and V by 5 bases; bases with no gene match: 11. The CDR3 extends over 15 amino acids. In DNA form, the CDR3 reads TGTGCCAGTAGTCCAAGACAGGGCCCCTGGCAGCCCCAGCATTTT. It yields the protein CASSPRQGPWQPQHF.

This clone was counted between two and nine times. The chain links TRBV6-5 to TRBJ2-7, with D possibly matching TRBD2 (6 bases). The V and J ends lost 2 bases and 9 bases respectively, with 17 bases between them. CDR3 length equals 14 residues. Per germline, CDR1 MNHEY and CDR2 SVGAGI. This CDR3 reads CASSYLGLGLPQYF. The CDR3 DNA reads as TGTGCCAGCAGTTACCTGGGACTTGGCCTACCGCAGTACTTC.

J is TRBJ2-4 and V is TRBV18, with TRBD1 matching over 7 bases. V shed 0 bases and J 4 bases; nucleotides not matched to a gene: 9. The CDR3 is made up of 17 amino acids. Germline values: CDR1 KGHSH, CDR2 LQKENI. The CDR3 sequence: CASSPPSAGGVKNIQYF. The CDR3 nucleotides read TGTGCCAGCTCACCACCGTCGGCAGGGGGAGTAAAAAACATTCAGTACTTC.

V gene TRBV14 combines with J gene TRBJ2-7, with TRBD1 matching 7 bases. The V gene's germline CDR1 is SGHDN and CDR2 FVKESK. V gave up 6 bases and J gave up 3 bases; unmatched junction bases: 2. The CDR3 covers 12 residues. The CDR3 nucleotides read TGTGCCAGCAGTCGACAGGGCTACGAGCAGTACTTC. As protein: CASSRQGYEQYF.

V and J are TRBV5-1 and TRBJ2-1, with 8 positions matching TRBD2. The germline V gene encodes CDR1 SGHRS and CDR2 YFSETQ. With V trimmed by 0 bases and J by 8 bases, 7 bases remained unmatched. The CDR3 sequence is 15 residues long. DNA of the CDR3: TGCGCCAGCAGCTTGGCAGTTAGCGGGGCCGATGAGCAGTTCTTC. Translated: CASSLAVSGADEQFF.

The V call is TRBV19, the J call TRBJ1-2; D unresolved. The germline V and J ends were trimmed by 0 bases and 5 bases, with 10 bases remaining between them. The germline gives CDR1 LNHDA, CDR2 SQIVND (reference sequence). This CDR3 has 14 amino acids. The DNA for the CDR3 is TGTGCCAGTAGTATAGATTTCTCGGGTTATGGCTACACCTTC. It yields the protein CASSIDFSGYGYTF.

The chain uses TRBV5-6 and TRBJ2-2; D is possibly TRBD1 (5 bases). Germline V lookup: CDR1 SGHDT, CDR2 YYEEEE. The CDR3 spans 15 residues. V lost 0 bases and J 4 bases, leaving 10 bases between the germline ends. CDR3 bases: TGTGCCAGCAGCTTGGAGGGGTGGGTCACCGGGGAGCTGTTTTTT. Translation gives CASSLEGWVTGELFF.